Included here is one T cell receptor (beta chain) sequence, with context. This receptor's antigen is unknown. No clone much larger than this one lies a single base away; base qualities are absent. This specimen belongs to a study of brain metastases from non-small cell lung cancer (dated by TCRdb to between 2018 and 2021). Regarding the complete study: The immune microenvironment of paired resected primary tumors and brain metastases from non-small-cell lung cancer patients was profiled.

The cohort was made up of a few dozen patients with surgically resected non-small-cell lung cancer, each of whom had both a primary tumor specimen and a brain metastasis specimen. Libraries were constructed by the immunoSEQ multiplex PCR assay. T-cell receptor beta chain repertoire sequencing was performed alongside a 770-gene immune expression panel. TCRdb re-hosts the immuneACCESS table, in-frame sequences only. Its copies lack some clones; in the studies checked, an unresolved V gene accounts for under half of them, and the cause for the rest is not known. The sample table contains some 4,500 clones; only one count was recorded for about 81% of them. About 6% of the sample lies in the top ten. Trimming costs V 3 bases and J 5 bases, and their ends lie 11 bases apart. Measured from the cysteine to the phenylalanine, the CDR3 is 13 residues long. Of all the DNA, just the CDR3 is kept, 39 bases in frame from base 1. CDR1 and CDR2 were assigned from the germline V gene as SNHLY and FYNNEI.

The specimen was tumor-adjacent normal tissue. The chain joins TRBV2 to TRBJ2-7, with the D gene call left open. The sequence derives from a donor aged 40 or over with non-small cell lung cancer. For the CDR3, the sequence is CASSDQTGHEQYF. At the DNA level, the sequence is TGTGCCAGCAGTGACCAGACGGGCCACGAGCAGTACTTC.